A selection of T cell receptor beta chains follows, all from one sample in a study of T cell responses to AZD1222 COVID-19 vaccine. Clones were read by immunoSEQ multiplex PCR, and TCRdb kept only the in-frame ones, dropping some. Counted here are about 150,000 clones, 85% to 90% occurring once; the ten biggest clones make up around 6.9%. The sample here was peripheral blood, taken on day 0 of AZD1222 vaccination. The receptors derive from an adult in good health. The CDR3 runs from the conserved cysteine through the conserved F or W. A D gene is named only where the DNA matches it firmly. Clone size is given for some rows only: seen once, a few or many times, or a class if the clone is expanded.

d_call j_call v_call clone_size cdr3_nt cdr3_aa
NA TRBJ1-6 TRBV21-1 NA TGTGCCAGCAGCAAACGAGCAGGGGTGAGTTCACCCCTCCACTTT CASSKRAGVSSPLHF
TRBD1 TRBJ1-2 TRBV9 NA TGTGCCAGCAGCTCAGGACAGGGGAAAGCTAACTATGGCTACACCTTC CASSSGQGKANYGYTF
TRBD1 TRBJ2-7 TRBV4-1 NA TGCGCCAGCAGCCAAGCAGGGACAGGGGGCCTTTACGAGCAGTACTTC CASSQAGTGGLYEQYF
NA TRBJ1-1 TRBV12-3/TRBV12-4 NA TGTGCCAGCAATGGGGGGTCGGGGACTGAAGCTTTCTTT CASNGGSGTEAFF
NA TRBJ1-6 TRBV6-4 NA TGTGCCAGCAGTGCCGAATTAGATTCACCCCTCCACTTT CASSAELDSPLHF
NA TRBJ2-2 TRBV6-4 NA TGTGCCAGCAGAGGGGGGGCGAATACCGGGGAGCTGTTTTTT CASRGGANTGELFF
TRBD2 TRBJ2-5 TRBV5-1 once TGCGCCAGCAGCTTGGGGACTAGCGGGCAAGAGACCCAGTACTTC CASSLGTSGQETQYF
NA TRBJ2-3 TRBV29-1 once TGCAGCGTTGCGATAACGGGGGATACGCAGTATTTT CSVAITGDTQYF
NA TRBJ1-2 TRBV13 NA TGTGCCAGCAGCACTTCAGGAACAGGGAACTATGGCTACACCTTC CASSTSGTGNYGYTF
TRBD1 TRBJ2-7 TRBV30 NA TGTGCCTGGAGCGGCGACTGGACAGGGGTAGCCTACGAGCAGTACTTC CAWSGDWTGVAYEQYF
NA TRBJ2-5 TRBV27 NA TGTGCCAGCAGGGGGGACGTCCAAGAGACCCAGTACTTC CASRGDVQETQYF
NA TRBJ1-1 TRBV4-2 once TGTGCCAGCAGCCAAGATCTACCACGGCTGAACACTGAAGCTTTCTTT CASSQDLPRLNTEAFF
NA TRBJ2-7 TRBV7-9 few TGTGCCAGCAGCTTAATGTACGAGCAGTACTTC CASSLMYEQYF
TRBD1 TRBJ1-2 TRBV13 NA TGTGCCAGCAGCTTATGGGGACAGGACTGGCGCGATGGCTACACCTTC CASSLWGQDWRDGYTF
NA TRBJ2-5 TRBV5-4 once TGTGCCAGCAGCTTGGACCGCGTAGGGACCCAGTACTTC CASSLDRVGTQYF
TRBD1 TRBJ2-7 TRBV4-1 NA TGCGCCAGCAGCCAAAGGACAGGGAGTACGTACGAGCAGTACTTC CASSQRTGSTYEQYF
NA TRBJ2-2 TRBV7-9 NA TGTGCCAGCAGCTTAGGGGCAGGGAGTCCCCGCGGGAACACCGGGGAGCTGTTTTTT CASSLGAGSPRGNTGELFF